The clone carrying this T cell receptor (beta chain) has a single count. Its antigen is unidentified. This record comes from a study of somatic mutations in cytotoxic T cells in rheumatoid arthritis. The protocol was immunoSEQ multiplex PCR, while the TCRdb copy is restricted to in-frame clones and leaves out a portion. The table shows around 19,000 clones, with about two thirds occurring only once. The V gene's germline CDR1 is MDHEN and CDR2 SYDVKM. V shed 10 bases, J shed 8 bases, and the junction held 8 bases outside the gene matches. This CDR3 comprises 13 residues. General study results and limits: The study found CD8+ clonality increased with age in rheumatoid arthritis patients, not healthy controls. Measurement of CD8+ T-cell clonality revealed no significant difference between rheumatoid arthritis patients and age-matched healthy controls.

The source material was CD8+ T cells sorted from blood. This receptor was taken from an adult with rheumatoid arthritis. The gene calls are TRBV28 and TRBJ1-6; 7 nucleotides agree with TRBD1. The CDR3: CATRDSGYSPLHF. The CDR3 DNA reads TGTGCCACCCGGGACAGCGGATATTCACCCCTCCACTTT.